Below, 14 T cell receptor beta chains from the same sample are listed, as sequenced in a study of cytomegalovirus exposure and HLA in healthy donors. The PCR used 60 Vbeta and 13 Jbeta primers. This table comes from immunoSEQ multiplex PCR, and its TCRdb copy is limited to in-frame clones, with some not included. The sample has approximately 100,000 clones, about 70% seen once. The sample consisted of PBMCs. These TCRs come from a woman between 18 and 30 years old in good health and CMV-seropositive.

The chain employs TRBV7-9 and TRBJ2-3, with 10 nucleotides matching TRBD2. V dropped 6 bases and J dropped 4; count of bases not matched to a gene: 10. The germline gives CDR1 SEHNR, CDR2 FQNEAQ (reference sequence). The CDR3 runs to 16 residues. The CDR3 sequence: CASSPIAGGQSDTQYF. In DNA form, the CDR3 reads TGTGCCAGCAGTCCGATAGCGGGAGGTCAGTCAGATACGCAGTATTTT.

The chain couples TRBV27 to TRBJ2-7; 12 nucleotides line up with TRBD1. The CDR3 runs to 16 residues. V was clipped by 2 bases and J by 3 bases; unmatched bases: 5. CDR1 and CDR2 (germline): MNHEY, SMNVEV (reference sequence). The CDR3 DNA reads TGTGCCAGCAGTTTAGATGGGACAGGGGGCTACTACGAGCAGTACTTC. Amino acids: CASSLDGTGGYYEQYF.

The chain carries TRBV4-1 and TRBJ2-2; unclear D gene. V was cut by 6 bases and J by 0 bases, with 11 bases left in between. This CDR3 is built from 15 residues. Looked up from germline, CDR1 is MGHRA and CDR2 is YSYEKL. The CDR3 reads CASRFLAANTGELFF. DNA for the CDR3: TGCGCCAGCAGATTTTTAGCCGCGAACACCGGGGAGCTGTTTTTT.

CDR3 nucleotides: TGCGCCAGCAGCCAAGTGTTTTCGGCAGGGGGGAATCAGCCCCAGCATTTT. Residues: CASSQVFSAGGNQPQHF. The chain carries TRBV4-3 and TRBJ1-5; 7 nucleotides align to TRBD1. CDR1 LGHNA and CDR2 YSLEER come from the germline V gene. The length of the CDR3 is 17 residues. The V segment lost 1 base and the J segment 4 bases; nucleotides outside the gene matches: 10.

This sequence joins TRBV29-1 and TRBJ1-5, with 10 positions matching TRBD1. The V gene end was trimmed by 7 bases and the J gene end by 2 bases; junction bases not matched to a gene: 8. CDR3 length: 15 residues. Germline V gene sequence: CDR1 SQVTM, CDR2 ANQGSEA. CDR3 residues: CSAITGTGGNQPQHF. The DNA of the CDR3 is TGCAGCGCCATTACCGGGACAGGGGGCAATCAGCCCCAGCATTTT.

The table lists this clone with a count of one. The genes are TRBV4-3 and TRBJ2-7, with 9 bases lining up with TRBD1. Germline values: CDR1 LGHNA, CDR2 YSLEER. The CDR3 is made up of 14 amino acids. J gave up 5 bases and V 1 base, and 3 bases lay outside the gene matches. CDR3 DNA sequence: TGCGCCAGCAGCCAAGGGACAGGGGTAAACGAGCAGTACTTC. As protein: CASSQGTGVNEQYF.

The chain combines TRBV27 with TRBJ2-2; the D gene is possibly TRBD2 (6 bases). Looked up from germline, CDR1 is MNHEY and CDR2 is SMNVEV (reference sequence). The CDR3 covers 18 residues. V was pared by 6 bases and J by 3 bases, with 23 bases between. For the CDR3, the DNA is TGTGCCAGCAGCCCGTTGAGGGGTGCGGGGAATGACACCGGGGAGCTGTTTTTT. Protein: CASSPLRGAGNDTGELFF.

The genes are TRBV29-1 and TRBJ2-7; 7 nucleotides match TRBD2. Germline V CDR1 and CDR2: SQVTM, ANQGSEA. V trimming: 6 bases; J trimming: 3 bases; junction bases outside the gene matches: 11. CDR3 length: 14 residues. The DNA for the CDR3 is TGCAGCGTCTCGAGGGAGGGGAGACGCTACGAGCAGTACTTC. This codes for CSVSREGRRYEQYF.

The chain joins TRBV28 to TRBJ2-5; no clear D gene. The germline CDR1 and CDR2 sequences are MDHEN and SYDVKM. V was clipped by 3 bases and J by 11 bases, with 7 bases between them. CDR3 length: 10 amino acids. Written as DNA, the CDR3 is TGTGCCAGCAGTTTTGAGGAGCAGTACTTC. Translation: CASSFEEQYF.

Here the CDR3 DNA reads TGTGCCAGCAGCCGAATGGGACAGAGTAACTATGGCTACACCTTC. Protein product: CASSRMGQSNYGYTF. The J gene is TRBJ1-2, the V gene TRBV28; 7 bases agree with TRBD1. CDR1 is MDHEN and CDR2 is SYDVKM in the germline V gene. After removal of 6 bases from V and 1 base from J, the junction contained 8 bases not matched to a gene. This CDR3 is 15 amino acids long.

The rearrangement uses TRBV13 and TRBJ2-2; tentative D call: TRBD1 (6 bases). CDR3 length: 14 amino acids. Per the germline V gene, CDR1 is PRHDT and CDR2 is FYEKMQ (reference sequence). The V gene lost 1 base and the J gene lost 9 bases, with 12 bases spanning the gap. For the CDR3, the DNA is TGTGCCAGCAGCTTAGTTCAGGGGTTCCGGGAGCTGTTTTTT. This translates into CASSLVQGFRELFF.

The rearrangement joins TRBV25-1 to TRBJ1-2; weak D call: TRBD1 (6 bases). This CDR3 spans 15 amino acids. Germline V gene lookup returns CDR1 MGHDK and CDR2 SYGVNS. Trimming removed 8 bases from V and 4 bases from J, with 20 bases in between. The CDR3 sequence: CASSNYGGGVYGYTF. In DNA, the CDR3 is TGTGCCAGCTCAAACTACGGGGGGGGCGTCTATGGCTACACCTTC.

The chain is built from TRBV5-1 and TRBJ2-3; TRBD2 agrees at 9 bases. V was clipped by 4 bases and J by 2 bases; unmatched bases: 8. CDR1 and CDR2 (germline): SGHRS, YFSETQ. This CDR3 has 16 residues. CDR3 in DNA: TGCGCCAGCAGCGGCAGACTAGCGGACGTCACAGATACGCAGTATTTT. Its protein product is CASSGRLADVTDTQYF.

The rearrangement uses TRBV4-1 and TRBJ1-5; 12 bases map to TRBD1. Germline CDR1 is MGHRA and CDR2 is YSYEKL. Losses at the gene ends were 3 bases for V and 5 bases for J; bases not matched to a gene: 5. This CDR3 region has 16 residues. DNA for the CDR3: TGCGCCAGCAGCCACCCGGGACAGGGGGCTGATCAGCCCCAGCATTTT. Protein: CASSHPGQGADQPQHF.